One and the same sample provided the 4 T cell receptor beta chains below, sequenced in a study of control samples from healthy donors and cancer patients. The protocol was immunoSEQ multiplex PCR, while the TCRdb copy is restricted to in-frame clones and leaves out a portion. The sample yields around 120,000 clones, more than 85% seen once. Specimen: blood. Receptors originate from a man aged 25 to 40 in good health.

This rearrangement joins TRBV24-1 to TRBJ1-1; weak D call: TRBD1 (5 bases). Trimming removed 3 bases at V and 2 bases at J, with 9 bases between. Germline-derived CDR1 and CDR2 are KGHDR and SFDVKD. The CDR3 runs to 14 residues. The CDR3, as DNA: TGTGCCACCAGTGATGGGGGATTCAACACTGAAGCTTTCTTT. Amino acid sequence: CATSDGGFNTEAFF.

The rearrangement joins TRBV5-1 to TRBJ2-3, with D possibly TRBD2 on 5 matching bases. CDR3 size: 16 residues. Trimming shortened V by 3 bases and J by 0 bases, and 14 bases separated the two germline ends. CDR1 is SGHRS and CDR2 is YFSETQ in the germline V gene. The CDR3 DNA sequence: TGCGCCAGCAGCTATCGGACGGACTCTAGCACAGATACGCAGTATTTT. Amino acid sequence: CASSYRTDSSTDTQYF.

The chain is built from TRBV5-1 and TRBJ2-7; 12 bases agree with TRBD2. V was clipped by 6 bases and J by 0 bases; unmatched bases: 7. The length of the CDR3 is 16 residues. Germline-derived CDR1 and CDR2 are SGHRS and YFSETQ. The CDR3 nucleotides are TGCGCCAGCAATCCTAGCGGGGGGGCCAGCTCCTACGAGCAGTACTTC. This codes for CASNPSGGASSYEQYF.

The genes are TRBV24-1 and TRBJ1-1; TRBD1 is a possible D gene (5 bases). V was shortened by 4 bases and J by 11 bases, with 13 bases between the two germline ends. This CDR3 is 12 amino acids long. Germline lookup yields CDR1 KGHDR and CDR2 SFDVKD. The CDR3 DNA follows: TGTGCCACCAGTGAGGGGGGTCTGGGGGCTTTCTTT. Translated, it gives CATSEGGLGAFF.